The sample holds many counts of the clone carrying this TCR beta chain. Germline assignment: CDR1 SGDLS and CDR2 YYNGEE. V lost 4 bases, J lost 2 bases, and 9 bases lay in between. This CDR3 is built from 13 residues. From RNA, the CDR3 regions of TCR beta chains were amplified and sequenced. A first-round RT-PCR used HTBI primers, followed by a second-round multiplex PCR. TCRdb re-analysed the multiplex PCR reads in MiXCR, keeping a single row per CDR3 protein. This sample has about 620,000 distinct CDR3 sequences, with 22% found just once. These data are taken from a study of Graves' ophthalmopathy and Graves' hyperthyroidism. For the study at large: Prior to any treatment, peripheral blood was collected at the time of initial diagnosis.

A follow-up of 18 months without ophthalmopathy meant that hyperthyroidism was stable. Newly diagnosed hyperthyroidism donors, aged 18 to 65, duration under 2 months. Reliance was placed on clinical symptoms, serum thyroxine, TRAb, thyroid ultrasound and orbital computed tomography for diagnosis. The J gene is TRBJ2-5, the V gene TRBV9; D gene uncertain. The source of this sequence is a woman aged 18-30 years with stable Graves' hyperthyroidism. Some clones in this sample may be carry-over from other donors' samples. Sequencing was performed on peripheral blood. CDR3 DNA sequence: TGTGCCAGCAGCATGCGCGGTCAAGAGACCCAGTACTTC. The encoded protein is CASSMRGQETQYF.